This T cell receptor beta chain was sequenced during a study of regulatory T cells after allogeneic stem cell transplantation (dated by TCRdb to the late 2010s). For the wider study: Each patient's group depended on whether acute graft-versus-host disease developed within 100 days after stem cell transplantation. Fluorescence-activated cell sorting was used to isolate CD4+CD25+CD127- regulatory T cells from patient PBMCs. Conventional CD4+ T cells defined as CD4+CD25+/-CD127+ were also sorted and TCR-sequenced for comparison in the study. The study compared the TCR repertoire of regulatory T cells after allogeneic stem cell transplantation in patients who had acute graft-versus-host disease versus patients who did not.

Summary of the overall study and its limitations: None of the regulatory T-cell clones was shared across all patients, and no significant correlation was found between sorted cell numbers and the inverse Simpson index. No significant difference in conventional CD4+ T-cell repertoire diversity was found between patients with and without graft-versus-host disease. Compared with patients who had graft-versus-host disease, patients without the disease had a regulatory T-cell TCR repertoire that was more focused and less diverse. A significantly larger repertoire share was occupied by the top 10 regulatory T-cell clones in non-GvHD patients, which suggested expansion of presumably allo-specific protective clones. Because of the small patient sample size, validation of the findings in a larger cohort was required.

As for this clonotype: Its antigen is still unknown. A read error may produce the germline difference seen at one junction end.

The sequencing machine was an Illumina MiSeq. After the RNA was reverse transcribed with the SMARTer RACE cDNA Amplification kit, the TCR beta CDR3 region was amplified. RNA from sorted cells was extracted with the RNeasy Mini Kit. Illumina paired-end sequencing was used to sequence the TCR beta amplicons. From the authors' description of their analysis: MiXCR, VDJtools and the tcR R package were the tools used to analyze the TCR repertoire. The inverse Simpson index was used to measure diversity, and clones were grouped as rare, small, medium or expanded based on each clone's proportion of the repertoire. TCRdb ran its own pipeline on the public reads, namely fastp trimming at Q25 and MiXCR clone calling, and kept in-frame beta chains. Every CDR3 protein is listed once, alongside the most common genes and DNA of its rows. It is TCRdb's table, rather than the study itself, that gives the V and J calls and clone size. The sample contains about 1,100 distinct CDR3 sequences, less than 20% of them found a single time. The ten largest clones represent around 10% of the sample.

CDR1 and CDR2 (SGHTA, FQGNSA) derive from the germline V gene. Counted from cysteine to phenylalanine, this CDR3 has 15 amino acids. Only the CDR3 region is kept as DNA, spanning 45 bases read in frame from base 1. The time point label, read with the paper, signifies: 30 days after allogeneic hematopoietic stem cell transplantation. At 30 days after allogeneic hematopoietic stem cell transplantation, peripheral blood mononuclear cells were collected from the patients. The sequence links TRBV7-2 to TRBJ2-3, with a tentative D gene TRBD1 over 5 matching bases. This clonotype was sampled from a human patient who had an allogeneic stem cell transplant, so the T cells may come from the graft donor. Sequenced material: sorted CD4+ T cells from blood (whether regulatory or conventional is not recorded), taken 30 days after allogeneic stem cell transplant. The CDR3 is CAISFQGYFADTQYF. DNA sequence: TGTGCCATCAGCTTCCAGGGATACTTCGCAGATACGCAGTATTTT.